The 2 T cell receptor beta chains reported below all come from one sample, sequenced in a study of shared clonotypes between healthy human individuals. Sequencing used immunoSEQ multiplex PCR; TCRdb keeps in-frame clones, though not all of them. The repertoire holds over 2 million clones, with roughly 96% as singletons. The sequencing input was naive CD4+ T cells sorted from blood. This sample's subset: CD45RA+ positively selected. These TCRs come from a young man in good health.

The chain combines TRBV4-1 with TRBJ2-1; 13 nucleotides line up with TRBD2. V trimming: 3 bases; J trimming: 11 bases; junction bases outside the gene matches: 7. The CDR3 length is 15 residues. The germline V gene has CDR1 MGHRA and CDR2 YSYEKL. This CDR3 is CASSHPTSGGRKQFF. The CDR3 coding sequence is TGCGCCAGCAGCCACCCGACTAGCGGGGGGAGAAAGCAGTTCTTC.

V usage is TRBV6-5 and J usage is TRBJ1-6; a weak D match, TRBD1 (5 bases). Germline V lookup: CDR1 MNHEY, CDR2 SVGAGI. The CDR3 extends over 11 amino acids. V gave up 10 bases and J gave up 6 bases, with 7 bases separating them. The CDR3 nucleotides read TGTGCCACGGGGGGTAATTCACCCCTCCACTTT. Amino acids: CATGGNSPLHF.